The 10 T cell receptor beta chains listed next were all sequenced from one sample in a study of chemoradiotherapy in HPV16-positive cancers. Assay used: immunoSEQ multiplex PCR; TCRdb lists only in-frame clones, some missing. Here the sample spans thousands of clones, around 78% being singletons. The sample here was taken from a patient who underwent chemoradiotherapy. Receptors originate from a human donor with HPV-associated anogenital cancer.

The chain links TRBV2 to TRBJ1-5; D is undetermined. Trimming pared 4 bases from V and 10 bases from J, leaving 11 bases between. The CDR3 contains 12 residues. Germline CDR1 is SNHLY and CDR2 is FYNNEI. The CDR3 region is CASSVGSPPQHF. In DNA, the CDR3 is TGTGCCAGCAGTGTAGGGTCCCCCCCCCAGCATTTT.

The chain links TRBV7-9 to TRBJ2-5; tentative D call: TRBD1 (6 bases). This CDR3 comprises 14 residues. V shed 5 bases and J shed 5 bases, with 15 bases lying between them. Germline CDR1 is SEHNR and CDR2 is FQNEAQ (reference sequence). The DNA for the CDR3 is TGTGCCAGCAGCGGCAGGGGTTTGGGGGAGACCCAGTACTTC. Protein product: CASSGRGLGETQYF.

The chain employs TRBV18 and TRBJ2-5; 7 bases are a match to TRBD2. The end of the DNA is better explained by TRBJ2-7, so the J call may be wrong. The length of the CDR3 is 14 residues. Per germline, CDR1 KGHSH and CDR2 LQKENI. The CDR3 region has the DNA TGTGCCAGCTCACCAGCCGGGACTATCAACGAGCAGTACTTC. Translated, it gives CASSPAGTINEQYF.

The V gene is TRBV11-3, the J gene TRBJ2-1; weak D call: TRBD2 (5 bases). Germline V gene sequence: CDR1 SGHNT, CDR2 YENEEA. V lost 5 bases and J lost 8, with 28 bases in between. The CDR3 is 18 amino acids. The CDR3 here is CASSPDGFLAPEVYEQFF. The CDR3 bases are TGTGCCAGCAGCCCAGACGGTTTCCTAGCCCCCGAAGTCTATGAGCAGTTCTTC.

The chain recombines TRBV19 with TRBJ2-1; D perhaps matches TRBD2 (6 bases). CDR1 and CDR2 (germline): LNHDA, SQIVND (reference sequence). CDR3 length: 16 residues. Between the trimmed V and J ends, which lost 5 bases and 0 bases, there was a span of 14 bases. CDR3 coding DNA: TGTGCCAGTAGTCTTTCTTGGGGAGGCTCCTACAATGAGCAGTTCTTC. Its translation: CASSLSWGGSYNEQFF.

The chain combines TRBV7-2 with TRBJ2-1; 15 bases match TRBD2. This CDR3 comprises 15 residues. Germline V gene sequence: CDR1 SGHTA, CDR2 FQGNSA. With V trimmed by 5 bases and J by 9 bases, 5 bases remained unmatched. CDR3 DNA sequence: TGTGCCAGCAGCCCCGGGACTAGCGGGGGGTCTGAGCAGTTCTTC. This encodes CASSPGTSGGSEQFF. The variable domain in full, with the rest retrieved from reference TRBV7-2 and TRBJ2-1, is GAGVSQSPSNKVTEKGKDVELRCDPISGHTALYWYRQSLGQGLEFLIYFQGNSAPDKSGLPSDRFSAERTGGSVSTLTIQRTQQEDSAVYLCASSPGTSGGSEQFFGPGTRLTVL.

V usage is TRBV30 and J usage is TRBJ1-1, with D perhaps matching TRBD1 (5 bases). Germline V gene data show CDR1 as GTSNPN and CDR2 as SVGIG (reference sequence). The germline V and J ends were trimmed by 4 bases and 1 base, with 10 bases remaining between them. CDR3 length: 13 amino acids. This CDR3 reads CAWNPGGNTEAFF. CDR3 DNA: TGTGCCTGGAATCCGGGGGGGAACACTGAAGCTTTCTTT.

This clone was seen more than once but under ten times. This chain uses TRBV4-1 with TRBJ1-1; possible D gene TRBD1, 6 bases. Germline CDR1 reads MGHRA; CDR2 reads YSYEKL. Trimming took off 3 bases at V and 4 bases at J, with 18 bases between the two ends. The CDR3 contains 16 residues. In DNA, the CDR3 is TGCGCCAGCAGCCAGAGGGGGTGGGCTGCGACCACTGAAGCTTTCTTT. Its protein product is CASSQRGWAATTEAFF.

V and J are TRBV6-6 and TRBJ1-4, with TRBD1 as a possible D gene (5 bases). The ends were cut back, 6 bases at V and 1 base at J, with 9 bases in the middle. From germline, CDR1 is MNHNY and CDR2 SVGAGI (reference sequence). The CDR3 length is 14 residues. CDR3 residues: CASRQGVTNEKLFF. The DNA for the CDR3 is TGTGCCAGCAGACAAGGGGTAACTAATGAAAAACTGTTTTTT.

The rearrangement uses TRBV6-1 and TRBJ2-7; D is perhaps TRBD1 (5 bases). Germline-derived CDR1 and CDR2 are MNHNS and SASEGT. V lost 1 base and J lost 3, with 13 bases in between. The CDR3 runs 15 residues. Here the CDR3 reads CASSEGGGPYYEQYF. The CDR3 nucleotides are TGTGCCAGCAGTGAAGGGGGCGGCCCATACTACGAGCAGTACTTC.